This TCR beta chain was found in a study of T-cell memory formation after mild COVID-19. Study results and limitations: Whereas later expanders leaned CD4+, clones contracting day 15 to 85 showed a balanced CD4/CD8 makeup. CD8+ contracting clones occupied EMRA, while CD4+ ones occupied mainly CM and EM.

5'RACE with constant-segment primers yielded barcoded, UMI-tagged TCR alpha and TCR beta cDNA libraries. TCRdb itself ran the 5' RACE reads through MiXCR, one entry per CDR3 protein. This table holds 150,000 to 200,000 distinct CDR3 sequences, about an eighth found once. Concerning this clonotype itself: The antigen remains undetermined.

V gave up 3 bases and J gave up 5 bases; unmatched junction bases: 8. Germline CDR1 is SGHTA and CDR2 is FQGTGA. This CDR3 region has 17 residues. The chain is built from TRBV7-3 and TRBJ1-6; TRBD1 matches 9 bases. This sequence was found in a man between 18 and 29 years old who had mild COVID-19 (a few samples of this study predate the infection). Cell type and time point are not known. Sequences were obtained from PBMCs or a T cell subset sorted from them (not recorded which). The CDR3 is CASSLFGTGNDNSPLHF. As DNA, the CDR3 is TGTGCCAGCAGCTTGTTCGGGACAGGGAACGATAATTCACCCCTCCACTTT.